This TCR beta chain originates from a study of blood T cell repertoires in COVID-19 (dated by TCRdb to the early 2020s). Context from the whole study: The collaborator samples originated in the United States, Italy and Spain and spanned the acute and convalescent phases of COVID-19. The prospective study material was composed of cDNA or gDNA derived from T cells, B-cell-depleted T cells, or PBMCs. Subjects who had been exposed to COVID-19, were actively infected with it, or had recovered from it provided the deeply sampled blood TCRbeta repertoires that made up the dataset. The repertoires were released in a freely available public database intended as a resource for research on the immune response to SARS-CoV-2. The samples were drawn from two sources: the first 160 participants of the ongoing ImmuneRACE study, and 1,200 or so subjects contributed by 6 global collaborators. A de-identified subject ID, COVID-19 status, age in years and sex were almost always included in the sample metadata. Where available, HLA class I and class II types were taken from metadata supplied by the sample provider and were not determined by assay-based typing.

For this clone: Which antigen it targets is not known. No qualities accompany the bases; no much larger clone lies one base away.

The germline V gene sets CDR1 to SNHLY and CDR2 to FYNNEI. Spanning cysteine to phenylalanine, the CDR3 consists of 15 amino acids. The entry retains the CDR3 DNA only, 45 bases that are in frame from base 1. V has 5 bases trimmed and J has 7 bases trimmed; junction bases matching no gene number 3. TCRbeta CDR3 regions were amplified from genomic DNA by means of the immunoSEQ Assay, a bias-controlled multiplex PCR. The study's processing was this. The number of nucleated cells in each sample was estimated from the amplification of reference gene primers within the assay. To quantify the absolute abundance of each unique TCRbeta CDR3 rearrangement, sequence reads were collapsed and filtered. Productive Simpson clonality was computed per sample as the square root of Simpson's diversity index over productive rearrangements. In TCRdb, the immuneACCESS table is reduced to in-frame sequences with V and J assigned. These tables do not hold every clone; where another copy was compared, an unresolved V gene accounts for under half, and the others remain unexplained. Clonal size and the V and J genes are those of that table, whereas D and trimming came from the DNA. Here the sample has about 250,000 clones; roughly four fifths occur a single time. More than 7% of the sample comes from the top ten.

The collaborating institutions used their own protocols to collect whole blood in K2EDTA tubes. For TCRbeta analysis, collaborators shipped samples in one of three forms: frozen whole blood, isolated PBMCs, or DNA extracted from either of those sample types. Here is what the overall study found, with its caveats: The quantity of clinical and demographic metadata differed by source and by participant and was supplied without curation.

The chain is assembled from TRBV2 and TRBJ2-1, with 15 bases aligning to TRBD2. Sample: peripheral blood. The receptor was isolated from an older man with acute or convalescent COVID-19. CDR3 region: CASSPGTSGGNEQFF. In nucleotides, the sequence is TGTGCCAGCAGTCCTGGGACTAGCGGGGGGAATGAGCAGTTCTTC. The full variable domain, completed from the reference TRBV2 and TRBJ2-1 proteins outside the CDR3, reads EPEVTQTPSHQVTQMGQEVILRCVPISNHLYFYWYRQILGQKVEFLVSFYNNEISEKSEIFDDQFSVERPDGSNFTLKIRSTKLEDSAMYFCASSPGTSGGNEQFFGPGTRLTVL.